This T cell receptor beta chain was sequenced during a study of T-cell reconstitution after alpha-beta-depleted transplantation in children. Overall study results and limits: Newly produced T cells mostly accounted for T-cell counts and diversity one year post-transplant. Where some patients showed high TCRbeta diversity at day 60, it came from recipient T cells and thymic progenitors that had survived. After transplant, at about two months, alpha-beta T cells were reportedly derived from several hundred expanded graft clones.

This CDR3 region has 17 residues. Germline trimming cut 4 bases from V and 3 bases from J; bases unmatched to any gene: 15. Per the germline V gene, CDR1 is SNHLY and CDR2 is FYNNEI. Unique molecular identifiers were used in preparing the TCRbeta library. MiXCR was run by TCRdb on the PCR reads, yielding one entry per CDR3 protein. The sample includes 250,000 to 400,000 distinct CDR3 sequences, around 25% seen only once; the top ten take approximately 10%. This clonotype has only one observation. Its matching antigen is unknown. The TCR was taken from a male patient under 18 who had a stem cell transplant for acute lymphoblastic leukemia, so the T cells may come from the graft donor. Source: PBMCs, mostly from graft donor cells, taken 180 days after TCRalphabeta/CD19-depleted stem cell transplant. The chain employs TRBV2 and TRBJ2-7, with 7 bases fitting TRBD1. CDR3 region: CASSAPEDRWGYYEQYF. In DNA form, the CDR3 reads TGTGCCAGCAGTGCCCCCGAGGACAGGTGGGGATACTACGAGCAGTACTTC.